Each of the 17 T cell receptor beta chains below was sequenced from the same sample in a study of blood T cells in healthy people across ages. Sample-barcoded 5' priming and a J-beta primer mix drove a second PCR of roughly 6 to 12 cycles. TCRdb re-called the 5' RACE reads with MiXCR, one entry per CDR3 protein. This repertoire shows roughly 1,800,000 distinct CDR3 sequences, 40% to 55% found once; its top ten account for over 2%. Sample: blood. Receptor source: a woman in her thirties or forties in good health.

This sequence joins TRBV20-1 and TRBJ1-2, with D perhaps TRBD1 (5 bases). V lost 5 bases, J lost 4 bases, and 11 bases lay in between. The CDR3 runs 12 residues. Germline loops: CDR1 DFQATT, CDR2 SNEGSKA (reference sequence). The CDR3, as DNA: TGCAGTGCTCCGGACACTGTCTATGGCTACACCTTC. This sequence encodes CSAPDTVYGYTF.

The table lists this clonotype with a few counts. The chain is built from TRBV18 and TRBJ2-1, with D possibly TRBD1 on 6 matching bases. The germline V and J ends were trimmed by 3 bases and 5 bases, with 8 bases remaining between them. Germline V CDR1 and CDR2: KGHSH, LQKENI. The CDR3 contains 13 residues. In nucleotides, the CDR3 is TGTGCCAGCTCACCGGGACACAACAATGAGCAGTTCTTC. This translates into CASSPGHNNEQFF.

The chain carries TRBV3-1 and TRBJ2-1; TRBD2 matches 8 bases. The J call is doubtful: the DNA matches TRBJ2-7 better. Germline CDR1 and CDR2: LGHDT and YNNKEL (reference sequence). This CDR3 comprises 16 residues. As DNA, the CDR3 is TGTGCCAGCAGCCTATTGGGGCGGGGGGCCTACAATGAGCAGTACTTC. This encodes CASSLLGRGAYNEQYF.

The chain recombines TRBV7-2 with TRBJ1-5; TRBD1 is a possible D gene (5 bases). Germline loops: CDR1 SGHTA, CDR2 FQGNSA. V gave up 1 base and J gave up 2 bases, with 9 bases separating them. The CDR3 runs to 15 residues. The CDR3 loop reads CASSLGRERNQPQHF. The CDR3 nucleotides read TGTGCCAGCAGCTTAGGCAGGGAACGCAATCAGCCCCAGCATTTT. The full variable domain, completed using reference TRBV7-2 and TRBJ1-5, is GAGVSQSPSNKVTEKGKDVELRCDPISGHTALYWYRQSLGQGLEFLIYFQGNSAPDKSGLPSDRFSAERTGGSVSTLTIQRTQQEDSAVYLCASSLGRERNQPQHFGDGTRLSIL.

The V gene is TRBV10-3, the J gene TRBJ2-1; no reliable D call. The germline V and J ends were trimmed by 4 bases and 0 bases, with 10 bases remaining between them. CDR1 is ENHRY, CDR2 SYGVKD, per germline. The CDR3 has 15 amino acids. CDR3 sequence: CAISGQVSSYNEQFF. CDR3 nucleotide sequence: TGTGCCATCAGTGGGCAGGTGAGCTCCTACAATGAGCAGTTCTTC.

The chain uses TRBV7-3 and TRBJ2-3; D not certain. CDR1 and CDR2 (germline): SGHTA, FQGTGA. This CDR3 is 14 amino acids long. Trimming removed 5 bases from V and 5 bases from J, with 14 bases in between. CDR3 sequence: CASSLGPSQDTQYF. The CDR3 DNA is TGTGCCAGCAGCCTCGGGCCCAGCCAAGATACGCAGTATTTT.

V gene TRBV11-2 combines with J gene TRBJ2-4, with a tentative D call TRBD2 (5 bases). The closer fit of TRBJ2-5 to the DNA end suggests the J call may be wrong. Germline V gene sequence: CDR1 SGHAT, CDR2 FQNNGV. CDR3 length: 19 residues. The chain's CDR3 is CASSLDVLRETHDQETQYF. For the CDR3, the DNA is TGTGCCAGCAGCTTAGATGTTTTAAGGGAGACGCACGACCAAGAGACCCAGTACTTC.

There are a few counts of this clonotype. The gene calls are TRBV20-1 and TRBJ2-1, with no clear D. Germline-derived CDR1 and CDR2 are DFQATT and SNEGSKA (reference sequence). This CDR3 comprises 14 residues. CDR3 sequence: CSHSRTPSYNEQFF. CDR3 nucleotides: TGCAGCCACTCCAGGACGCCTTCCTACAATGAGCAGTTCTTC.

This clonotype was observed a single time. The chain combines TRBV12-3 or TRBV12-4 with TRBJ2-2; no firm D call. The CDR3 totals 12 residues. V was trimmed by 7 bases and J by 2 bases, leaving 5 bases between them. CDR3 residues: CASNGNTGELFF. CDR3 nucleotide sequence: TGTGCCAGCAACGGAAACACCGGGGAGCTGTTTTTT.

This clonotype showed up just a few times. V usage is TRBV20-1 and J usage is TRBJ2-5; 13 nucleotides agree with TRBD2. The CDR3 covers 14 residues. J gave up 5 bases and V 7 bases, and 7 bases lay outside the gene matches. CDR1 and CDR2 (germline): DFQATT, SNEGSKA (reference sequence). The CDR3 spells CSVEPGLAGETQYF. The CDR3 DNA follows: TGCAGTGTCGAGCCGGGACTAGCGGGGGAGACCCAGTACTTC.

The chain has TRBV18 and TRBJ2-1; 8 nucleotides agree with TRBD2. Trimming at V came to 4 bases and at J to 5 bases, leaving 7 bases not matched to a gene. The germline V gene has CDR1 KGHSH and CDR2 LQKENI. The CDR3 has 15 residues. CDR3 amino acids: CASSRDGAGDNEQFF. CDR3 nucleotides: TGTGCCAGCTCACGGGATGGAGCGGGGGACAATGAGCAGTTCTTC.

The chain joins TRBV27 to TRBJ1-5; D gene uncertain. V was clipped by 0 bases and J by 6 bases, with 6 bases between them. The CDR3 is 13 amino acids. Germline lookup yields CDR1 MNHEY and CDR2 SMNVEV (reference sequence). CDR3 nucleotide sequence: TGTGCCAGCAGTTTATCGAGTACTCAGCCCCAGCATTTT. Translated: CASSLSSTQPQHF.

The rearrangement links TRBV6-5 to TRBJ2-1, with 12 positions matching TRBD2. The CDR3 length is 17 residues. V trimming: 4 bases; J trimming: 4 bases; junction bases outside the gene matches: 8. Looked up from germline, CDR1 is MNHEY and CDR2 is SVGAGI. Here the CDR3 DNA reads TGTGCCAGCAGTTCGGAAAGGACTAGCGGGGCTTACAATGAGCAGTTCTTC. Protein sequence: CASSSERTSGAYNEQFF.

J is TRBJ2-1 and V is TRBV28, with 11 bases matching TRBD1. The ends lost 4 bases at V and 8 bases at J; junction bases unmatched: 13. This CDR3 has 17 residues. The germline V gene has CDR1 MDHEN and CDR2 SYDVKM. The CDR3 loop reads CASSSFRRDRGGYEQFF. The CDR3 region has the DNA TGTGCCAGCAGTTCCTTTCGACGGGACAGGGGGGGATATGAGCAGTTCTTC.

This chain connects TRBV6-5 to TRBJ1-6; no firm D call. The V gene's germline CDR1 is MNHEY and CDR2 SVGAGI. The CDR3 runs 17 residues. V lost 3 bases and J 0 bases, leaving 12 bases between the germline ends. The CDR3 loop reads CASSYTQASSYNSPLHF. The CDR3 DNA sequence: TGTGCCAGCAGTTATACTCAGGCCAGCTCCTATAATTCACCCCTCCACTTT.

This clonotype was detected only once. J is TRBJ2-1 and V is TRBV2; 10 nucleotides align to TRBD2. In germline, CDR1 is SNHLY, CDR2 FYNNEI. V dropped 6 bases and J dropped 3; count of bases not matched to a gene: 11. The CDR3 length is 17 residues. CDR3 sequence: CASSALGTSGDYNEQFF. Here the CDR3 DNA reads TGTGCCAGCAGCGCCCTTGGTACTAGCGGGGACTACAATGAGCAGTTCTTC.

In this sample, this clonotype turned up a few times. The chain combines TRBV3-1 with TRBJ2-5; D not resolved. CDR1 LGHDT and CDR2 YNNKEL come from the germline V gene (reference sequence). The CDR3 spans 15 residues. V was trimmed by 2 bases and J by 5 bases, leaving 15 bases between them. The CDR3: CASSQWKTVTETQYF. In nucleotides, the CDR3 is TGTGCCAGCAGCCAATGGAAGACCGTAACCGAGACCCAGTACTTC.